This is a list of T cell receptor beta chains from one sample in a study of blood T cell repertoires in COVID-19. Profiled with immunoSEQ multiplex PCR; TCRdb holds only in-frame clones, not every one. Of 350,000 to 400,000 clones in the sample, 70% to 90% were seen once. What was sequenced was PBMCs or T cells enriched from blood (not recorded which). The source is a woman in her thirties with acute COVID-19. Both conserved end residues are part of each CDR3. A D gene is named only where the DNA matches it firmly. Clone size, where shown, is once, few, many, or a class for clones that have expanded.

clone_size: .; v_call: TRBV19; d_call: TRBD1; j_call: TRBJ1-2; cdr3_aa: CASSPSDRDIGGYTF; cdr3_nt: TGTGCCAGTAGTCCTTCTGACAGGGATATTGGTGGCTACACCTTC
clone_size: .; v_call: TRBV19; d_call: .; j_call: TRBJ1-4; cdr3_aa: CASSTNAGSNEKLFF; cdr3_nt: TGTGCCAGTAGTACTAACGCCGGGTCTAATGAAAAACTGTTTTTT
clone_size: .; v_call: TRBV4-3; d_call: .; j_call: TRBJ1-1; cdr3_aa: CASSHGDEAFF; cdr3_nt: TGCGCCAGCAGCCATGGAGACGAAGCTTTCTTT
clone_size: once; v_call: TRBV11-2; d_call: .; j_call: TRBJ2-1; cdr3_aa: CASSLDPRGNEQFF; cdr3_nt: TGTGCCAGCAGCTTAGACCCCCGGGGGAATGAGCAGTTCTTC
clone_size: .; v_call: TRBV6-4; d_call: TRBD1; j_call: TRBJ2-3; cdr3_aa: CASSDGQGGSTDTQYF; cdr3_nt: TGTGCCAGCAGTGATGGACAGGGGGGGAGCACAGATACGCAGTATTTT
clone_size: .; v_call: TRBV30; d_call: .; j_call: TRBJ2-7; cdr3_aa: CANTPTVSSYEQYF; cdr3_nt: TGTGCCAATACGCCCACAGTCAGCTCCTACGAGCAGTACTTC
clone_size: .; v_call: TRBV27; d_call: TRBD1; j_call: TRBJ1-1; cdr3_aa: CASSFEGGEGAFF; cdr3_nt: TGTGCCAGCAGTTTCGAAGGGGGCGAAGGAGCTTTCTTT
clone_size: .; v_call: TRBV5-1; d_call: TRBD2; j_call: TRBJ2-3; cdr3_aa: CASSPYSGGPTDTQYF; cdr3_nt: TGCGCCAGCAGCCCGTATAGCGGGGGGCCCACAGATACGCAGTATTTT
clone_size: .; v_call: TRBV7-3; d_call: .; j_call: TRBJ2-3; cdr3_aa: CASSLSGTLGTDTQYF; cdr3_nt: TGTGCCAGCAGCTTAAGCGGGACGCTGGGGACAGATACGCAGTATTTT
clone_size: .; v_call: TRBV10-2; d_call: .; j_call: TRBJ2-3; cdr3_aa: CASRDATEDTQYF; cdr3_nt: TGCGCCAGCAGAGACGCGACAGAAGATACGCAGTATTTT
clone_size: .; v_call: TRBV6-5; d_call: TRBD1; j_call: TRBJ1-4; cdr3_aa: CASSPGTGLKKLFF; cdr3_nt: TGTGCCAGCAGTCCCGGGACAGGGTTGAAAAAACTGTTTTTT
clone_size: .; v_call: TRBV28; d_call: TRBD1; j_call: TRBJ1-1; cdr3_aa: CASSPNRGKAFF; cdr3_nt: TGTGCCAGCAGCCCTAACAGGGGAAAAGCTTTCTTT
clone_size: .; v_call: TRBV5-1; d_call: TRBD1; j_call: TRBJ1-2; cdr3_aa: CASSLDGQGYGYTF; cdr3_nt: TGCGCCAGCAGCTTGGACGGACAGGGCTATGGCTACACCTTC
clone_size: few; v_call: TRBV18; d_call: TRBD1; j_call: TRBJ1-5; cdr3_aa: CASSPTTTQRQGDQPQHF; cdr3_nt: TGTGCCAGCTCACCAACAACCACCCAGCGACAGGGCGATCAGCCCCAGCATTTT
clone_size: .; v_call: TRBV12-3/TRBV12-4; d_call: TRBD2; j_call: TRBJ2-5; cdr3_aa: CASMAGEETQYF; cdr3_nt: TGTGCCAGCATGGCGGGAGAAGAGACCCAGTACTTC
clone_size: .; v_call: TRBV28; d_call: TRBD1; j_call: TRBJ1-2; cdr3_aa: CASSLSPGQGGRYGYTF; cdr3_nt: TGTGCCAGCAGTTTGTCCCCTGGACAGGGGGGGAGATATGGCTACACCTTC
clone_size: .; v_call: TRBV6-1; d_call: .; j_call: TRBJ2-3; cdr3_aa: CASSEMKSFGGAASTDTQYF; cdr3_nt: TGTGCCAGCAGTGAGATGAAATCTTTTGGGGGCGCGGCTAGCACAGATACGCAGTATTTT
clone_size: few; v_call: TRBV3-1/TRBV3-2; d_call: TRBD1; j_call: TRBJ1-6; cdr3_aa: CASSSWDRAPRSSPLHF; cdr3_nt: TGTGCCAGCAGTAGTTGGGACAGGGCGCCGCGGAGTTCACCCCTCCACTTT
clone_size: few; v_call: TRBV6-1; d_call: .; j_call: TRBJ1-6; cdr3_aa: CASSDEVSSHSPLHF; cdr3_nt: TGTGCCAGCAGTGATGAGGTCAGCTCCCATTCACCCCTCCACTTT
clone_size: .; v_call: TRBV7-3; d_call: TRBD2; j_call: TRBJ2-1; cdr3_aa: CASSSRLAANYNEQFF; cdr3_nt: TGTGCCAGCAGCTCGCGACTAGCGGCTAACTACAATGAGCAGTTCTTC
clone_size: .; v_call: TRBV3-1/TRBV3-2; d_call: .; j_call: TRBJ2-2; cdr3_aa: CASSQRGATGELFF; cdr3_nt: TGTGCCAGCAGCCAACGGGGGGCCACCGGGGAGCTGTTTTTT
clone_size: once; v_call: TRBV18; d_call: TRBD1; j_call: TRBJ1-5; cdr3_aa: CASSRGTDDQPQHF; cdr3_nt: TGTGCCAGCTCACGGGGGACAGACGATCAGCCCCAGCATTTT
clone_size: once; v_call: TRBV7-9; d_call: .; j_call: TRBJ1-4; cdr3_aa: CASSQDGQSATNEKLFF; cdr3_nt: TGTGCCAGCAGCCAAGATGGACAATCTGCAACTAATGAAAAACTGTTTTTT
clone_size: .; v_call: TRBV7-3; d_call: .; j_call: TRBJ2-7; cdr3_aa: CASSKKGGSSYEQYF; cdr3_nt: TGTGCCAGCAGTAAAAAGGGGGGGAGCTCCTACGAGCAGTACTTC
clone_size: .; v_call: TRBV19; d_call: TRBD1; j_call: TRBJ1-1; cdr3_aa: CASRVDRGVTEAFF; cdr3_nt: TGTGCCAGTAGGGTGGACAGGGGGGTTACTGAAGCTTTCTTT
clone_size: .; v_call: TRBV19; d_call: .; j_call: TRBJ2-7; cdr3_aa: CATKTEFSSYEQYF; cdr3_nt: TGTGCCACCAAGACGGAGTTTAGCTCCTACGAGCAGTACTTC
clone_size: few; v_call: TRBV2; d_call: .; j_call: TRBJ1-6; cdr3_aa: CASERENRALSSPLHF; cdr3_nt: TGTGCCAGCGAACGGGAAAACAGGGCGTTGAGTTCACCCCTCCACTTT
clone_size: .; v_call: TRBV2; d_call: .; j_call: TRBJ1-2; cdr3_aa: CASSEAFFRVYGYTF; cdr3_nt: TGTGCCAGCAGTGAAGCTTTCTTTCGGGTCTATGGCTACACCTTC
clone_size: .; v_call: TRBV7-3; d_call: TRBD1; j_call: TRBJ2-2; cdr3_aa: CASSSQGQGGELFF; cdr3_nt: TGTGCCAGCAGCTCACAGGGGCAGGGCGGGGAGCTGTTTTTT
clone_size: few; v_call: TRBV1; d_call: .; j_call: TRBJ2-2; cdr3_aa: CTSSQPDYSNTGELFF; cdr3_nt: TGCACCAGCAGCCAACCCGACTACTCGAACACCGGGGAGCTGTTTTTT
clone_size: once; v_call: TRBV7-2; d_call: TRBD1; j_call: TRBJ1-1; cdr3_aa: CASSLAWDSSNTEAFF; cdr3_nt: TGTGCCAGCAGCTTAGCCTGGGACAGCTCGAACACTGAAGCTTTCTTT
clone_size: .; v_call: TRBV7-9; d_call: TRBD1; j_call: TRBJ2-7; cdr3_aa: CASSPAVRQGKYEQYF; cdr3_nt: TGTGCCAGCAGCCCCGCCGTGAGACAGGGGAAATACGAGCAGTACTTC
clone_size: .; v_call: TRBV25-1; d_call: .; j_call: TRBJ2-1; cdr3_aa: CASSDPRGKYNEQFF; cdr3_nt: TGTGCCAGCAGTGACCCTAGAGGGAAGTACAATGAGCAGTTCTTC
clone_size: .; v_call: TRBV24-1; d_call: .; j_call: TRBJ2-1; cdr3_aa: CATSARYGLSSYNEQFF; cdr3_nt: TGTGCCACCAGTGCGCGTTACGGTCTGAGCTCCTACAATGAGCAGTTCTTC
clone_size: few; v_call: TRBV10-1; d_call: TRBD1; j_call: TRBJ1-2; cdr3_aa: CASSAGTGKNGYTF; cdr3_nt: TGCGCCAGCAGTGCCGGGACAGGGAAGAATGGCTACACCTTC
clone_size: .; v_call: TRBV19; d_call: .; j_call: TRBJ2-1; cdr3_aa: CASSTYNEQFF; cdr3_nt: TGTGCCAGTAGCACCTACAATGAGCAGTTCTTC
clone_size: .; v_call: TRBV2; d_call: TRBD1; j_call: TRBJ1-2; cdr3_aa: CASRQGTGGYGYTF; cdr3_nt: TGTGCCAGCAGACAAGGGACAGGGGGCTATGGCTACACCTTC
clone_size: .; v_call: TRBV5-8; d_call: TRBD1; j_call: TRBJ1-2; cdr3_aa: CASSLDRLRDRIYGYTF; cdr3_nt: TGTGCCAGCAGCTTGGACCGGCTCCGGGACAGGATATATGGCTACACCTTC
clone_size: .; v_call: TRBV5-5; d_call: TRBD2; j_call: TRBJ2-4; cdr3_aa: CASKWGGLSLAKNIQYF; cdr3_nt: TGTGCCAGCAAATGGGGGGGTTTATCACTAGCCAAAAACATTCAGTACTTC
clone_size: .; v_call: TRBV6-5; d_call: TRBD1; j_call: TRBJ2-7; cdr3_aa: CASSQIPGQGYEQYF; cdr3_nt: TGTGCCAGCAGTCAGATACCGGGACAGGGGTACGAGCAGTACTTC
clone_size: .; v_call: TRBV18; d_call: .; j_call: TRBJ1-1; cdr3_aa: CASSSLTHRAGETEAFF; cdr3_nt: TGTGCCAGCTCATCTCTTACCCACCGGGCAGGGGAAACTGAAGCTTTCTTT
clone_size: .; v_call: TRBV4-3; d_call: .; j_call: TRBJ2-7; cdr3_aa: CASSQESRGSYEQYF; cdr3_nt: TGCGCCAGCAGCCAAGAGTCGCGGGGCTCCTACGAGCAGTACTTC
clone_size: .; v_call: TRBV19; d_call: .; j_call: TRBJ1-1; cdr3_aa: CASSIIGGAGEAFF; cdr3_nt: TGTGCCAGTAGTATAATAGGCGGGGCAGGGGAAGCTTTCTTT
clone_size: few; v_call: TRBV7-9; d_call: .; j_call: TRBJ2-1; cdr3_aa: CASSTPWGDLTYNEQFF; cdr3_nt: TGTGCCAGCAGCACCCCATGGGGGGATCTAACCTACAATGAGCAGTTCTTC
clone_size: .; v_call: TRBV6-1; d_call: TRBD1; j_call: TRBJ1-4; cdr3_aa: CASSEGQGAGEKLFF; cdr3_nt: TGTGCCAGCAGTGAGGGACAGGGGGCTGGTGAAAAACTGTTTTTT
clone_size: .; v_call: TRBV5-1; d_call: TRBD1; j_call: TRBJ1-4; cdr3_aa: CASSFRQGSSLNEKLFF; cdr3_nt: TGCGCCAGCAGCTTCAGACAGGGAAGTAGCCTTAATGAAAAACTGTTTTTT
clone_size: .; v_call: TRBV6-5; d_call: .; j_call: TRBJ1-1; cdr3_aa: CASHSGKGGDTEAFF; cdr3_nt: TGTGCCAGCCATTCGGGGAAGGGAGGGGACACTGAAGCTTTCTTT
clone_size: once; v_call: TRBV6-5; d_call: .; j_call: TRBJ1-1; cdr3_aa: CASSYSIRRTNTEAFF; cdr3_nt: TGTGCCAGCAGTTACTCGATCCGGAGAACGAACACTGAAGCTTTCTTT
clone_size: .; v_call: TRBV10-1; d_call: .; j_call: TRBJ2-7; cdr3_aa: CATSGGKYYEQYF; cdr3_nt: TGCGCCACCAGTGGAGGTAAATACTACGAGCAGTACTTC
clone_size: .; v_call: TRBV7-3; d_call: .; j_call: TRBJ2-1; cdr3_aa: CASSLEGFAPLNEQFF; cdr3_nt: TGTGCCAGCAGCTTAGAGGGATTTGCCCCCCTCAATGAGCAGTTCTTC
clone_size: .; v_call: TRBV12-3/TRBV12-4; d_call: .; j_call: TRBJ2-7; cdr3_aa: CASSFGPYEQYF; cdr3_nt: TGTGCCAGCAGTTTTGGCCCCTACGAGCAGTACTTC
clone_size: .; v_call: TRBV5-1; d_call: .; j_call: TRBJ2-1; cdr3_aa: CASSLVSSGEIYNEQFF; cdr3_nt: TGCGCCAGCAGCTTGGTTTCATCAGGGGAAATTTACAATGAGCAGTTCTTC
clone_size: .; v_call: TRBV2; d_call: .; j_call: TRBJ1-1; cdr3_aa: CASSAAGTKNTEAFF; cdr3_nt: TGTGCCAGCAGTGCCGCAGGGACAAAAAACACTGAAGCTTTCTTT
clone_size: .; v_call: TRBV7-9; d_call: TRBD2; j_call: TRBJ2-3; cdr3_aa: CASSLLGEGTDTQYF; cdr3_nt: TGTGCCAGCAGCTTACTAGGGGAGGGAACAGATACGCAGTATTTT